This TCR beta chain appears in the sequencing data of a study of blood T cell repertoires in COVID-19. About the study: Both acute and convalescent COVID-19 samples were obtained from the United States, Italy and Spain.

This clone showed up just a few times. The CDR3 contains 14 residues. V was shortened by 2 bases and J by 8 bases, with 13 bases between the two germline ends. Germline CDR1 is MGHRA and CDR2 is YSYEKL. Profiled with immunoSEQ multiplex PCR; TCRdb holds only in-frame clones, not every one. The repertoire holds 270,000 or so clones, roughly 85% seen once, with more than 6.5% in the top ten. This chain uses TRBV4-1 with TRBJ2-4; D possibly corresponds to TRBD2 (7 bases). Sequencing was carried out using PBMCs or T cells enriched from blood (not recorded which). The sequence derives from a woman in her fifties or sixties who had been exposed to COVID-19. CDR3 sequence: CASSQSQGRDIQYF. The CDR3 DNA reads TGCGCCAGCAGCCAAAGTCAGGGGAGGGACATTCAGTACTTC.